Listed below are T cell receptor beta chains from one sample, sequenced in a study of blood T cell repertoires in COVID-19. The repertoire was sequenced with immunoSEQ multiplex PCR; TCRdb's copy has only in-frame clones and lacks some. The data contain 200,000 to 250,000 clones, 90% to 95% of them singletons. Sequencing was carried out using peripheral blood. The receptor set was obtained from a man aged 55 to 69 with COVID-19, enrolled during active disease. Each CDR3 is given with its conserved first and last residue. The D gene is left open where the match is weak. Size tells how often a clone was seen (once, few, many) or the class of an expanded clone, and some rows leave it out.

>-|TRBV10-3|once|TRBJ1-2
TGTGCCATCAGCGCGGCTCAGGGCGACGGCTACACCTTC
CAISAAQGDGYTF
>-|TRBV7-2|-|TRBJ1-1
TGTGCCAGCAGCTTAGGAGCGCAGGGCACTGAAGCTTTCTTT
CASSLGAQGTEAFF
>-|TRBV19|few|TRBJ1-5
TGTGCCAGTAGTCATACAGGGTCCCGGGGCAATCAGCCCCAGCATTTT
CASSHTGSRGNQPQHF
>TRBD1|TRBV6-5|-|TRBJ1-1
TGTGCCAGCAGACCGACAGGGCGGAACACTGAAGCTTTCTTT
CASRPTGRNTEAFF
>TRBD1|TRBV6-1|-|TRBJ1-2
TGTGCCAGCAGTGAGACAGGGGACTATGGCTACACCTTC
CASSETGDYGYTF
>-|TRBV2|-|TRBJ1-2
TGTGCCAGCAGTGAAATATCCGGCCGCGGAGCCGGCTACACCTTC
CASSEISGRGAGYTF
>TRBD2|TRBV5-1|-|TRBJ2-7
TGCGCCAGCAGCACCCGGACTAGCGGGGGTAGGGCCTACGAGCAGTACTTC
CASSTRTSGGRAYEQYF
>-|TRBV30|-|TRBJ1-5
TGTGCCTGGAGTCCCTCCACATGGAGGCGGCAGCCCCAGCATTTT
CAWSPSTWRRQPQHF
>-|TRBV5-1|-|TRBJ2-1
TGCGCCAGCAGCTTGGCCTTGGGGCAGGCCAAGCAGTTCTTC
CASSLALGQAKQFF
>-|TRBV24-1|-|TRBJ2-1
TGTGCCACCAGTGATGGAACAATGAGCAGTGGAGGGCAGTTCTTC
CATSDGTMSSGGQFF
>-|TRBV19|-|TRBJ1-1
TGTGCCAGTAGTAACCCGGGTAAACCAATGAACACTGAAGCTTTCTTT
CASSNPGKPMNTEAFF
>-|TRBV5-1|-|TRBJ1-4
TGCGCCAGCAGCCCCTTACCAAGGGCCACAGGGTCTAATGAAAAACTGTTTTTT
CASSPLPRATGSNEKLFF
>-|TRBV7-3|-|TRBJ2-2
TGTGCCAGCAGCTTAGTTAGTTCGAACACCGGGGAGCTGTTTTTT
CASSLVSSNTGELFF
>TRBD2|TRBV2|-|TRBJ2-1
TGTGCCAGCAGTGGGACTAGCGGGGACAATGAGCAGTTCTTC
CASSGTSGDNEQFF
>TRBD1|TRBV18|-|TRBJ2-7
TGTGCCAGCTCACCGTCTTCAGGGGGTGGCTACGAGCAGTACTTC
CASSPSSGGGYEQYF
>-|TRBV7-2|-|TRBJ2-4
TGTGCCAGCAGCTCCCCCCCGGGAGATAGCCTTCAGTGGTACTTC
CASSSPPGDSLQWYF
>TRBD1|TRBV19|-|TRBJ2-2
TGTGCCAGTAGTGCCGGGACAGGGATGACCGGGGAGCTGTTTTTT
CASSAGTGMTGELFF
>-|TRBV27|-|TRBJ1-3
TGTGCCAGCAGTTTATCCGGGAGGGCCGGAAACACCATATATTTT
CASSLSGRAGNTIYF
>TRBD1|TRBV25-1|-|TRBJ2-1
TGTGCCAGCAGTGAATCTAAGACAGGGGGGGCTCGGCAGTTCTTC
CASSESKTGGARQFF
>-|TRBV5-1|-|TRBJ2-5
TGCGCCAGCAGCCGGACCCGGGGGATCCAAGAGACCCAGTACTTC
CASSRTRGIQETQYF
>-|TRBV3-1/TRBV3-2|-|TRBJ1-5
TGTGCCAGCAGCCAGACACGGAGCAATCAGCCCCAGCATTTT
CASSQTRSNQPQHF
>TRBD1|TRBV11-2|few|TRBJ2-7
TGTGCCAGCAGCTGGACAGGGGTAAGCGAGCAGTACTTC
CASSWTGVSEQYF